One and the same sample provided the 5 T cell receptor beta chains below, sequenced in a study of CXCR3-negative and CXCR3-positive naive CD8 T cells. The libraries of TRB cDNA were prepared using 5' RACE with UMI labels. TCRdb reprocessed the 5' RACE reads and reports one entry per CDR3 protein, with no DNA. The sample has about 130,000 distinct CDR3 sequences; the top ten hold less than 0.3%. The sequenced material came from naive CXCR3- CD8+ T cells from blood. Stated subset: CD45RO-CCR7+CD27+CD95- naive CD8+ T cells lacking CXCR3 (TNR3-). The receptors shown here come from a human donor in good health. Some clones in this sample may be carry-over from other donors' samples.

V and J are TRBV11-1 and TRBJ2-7. The length of the CDR3 is 11 residues. Germline V gene data show CDR1 as SGHAT and CDR2 as FQDESV (reference sequence). The CDR3 loop is CASSFNYEQYF. Full variable domain (rest looked up from reference TRBV11-1 and TRBJ2-7): EAEVAQSPRYKITEKSQAVAFWCDPISGHATLYWYRQILGQGPELLVQFQDESVVDDSQLPKDRFSAERLKGVDSTLKIQPAELGDSAMYLCASSFNYEQYFGPGTRLTVT.

The V call is TRBV4-3, the J call TRBJ2-1; TCRdb reports TRBD2, a call that lacks DNA to check it against. Looked up from germline, CDR1 is LGHNA and CDR2 is YSLEER. CDR3 length: 17 amino acids. The CDR3 reads CASSPKRGGYSYNEQFF.

The gene calls are TRBV18 and TRBJ1-5; the D call from TCRdb, TRBD1, cannot be confirmed without DNA. This CDR3 has 18 amino acids. CDR1 is KGHSH and CDR2 is LQKENI in the germline V gene. The CDR3 spells CASSRNTGILDANQPQHF.

The chain recombines TRBV5-1 with TRBJ2-1; the D call from TCRdb, TRBD2, cannot be confirmed without DNA. Per the germline V gene, CDR1 is SGHRS and CDR2 is YFSETQ. This CDR3 contains 17 residues. CDR3 sequence: CASSANLRLAGSNEQFF. Supplemented by reference TRBV5-1 and TRBJ2-1, the full variable domain reads KAGVTQTPRYLIKTRGQQVTLSCSPISGHRSVSWYQQTPGQGLQFLFEYFSETQRNKGNFPGRFSGRQFSNSRSEMNVSTLELGDSALYLCASSANLRLAGSNEQFFGPGTRLTVL.

J is TRBJ2-7 and V is TRBV7-9; TCRdb lists TRBD1, though no DNA is available to test this call. CDR3 length: 13 amino acids. Germline V gene data show CDR1 as SEHNR and CDR2 as FQNEAQ (reference sequence). This CDR3 is CASTPARGNEQYF.